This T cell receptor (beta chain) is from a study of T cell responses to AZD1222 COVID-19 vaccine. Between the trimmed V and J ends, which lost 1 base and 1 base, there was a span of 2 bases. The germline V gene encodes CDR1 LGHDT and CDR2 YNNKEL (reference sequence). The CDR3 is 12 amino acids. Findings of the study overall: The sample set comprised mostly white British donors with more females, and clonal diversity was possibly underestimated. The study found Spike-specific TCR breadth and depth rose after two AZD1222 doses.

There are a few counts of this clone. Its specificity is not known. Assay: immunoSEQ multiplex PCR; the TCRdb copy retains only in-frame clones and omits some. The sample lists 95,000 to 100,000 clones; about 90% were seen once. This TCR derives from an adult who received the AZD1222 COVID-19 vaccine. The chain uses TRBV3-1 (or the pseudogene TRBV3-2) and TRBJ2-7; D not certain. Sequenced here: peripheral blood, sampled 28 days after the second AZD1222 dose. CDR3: CASSQASYEQYF. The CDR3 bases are TGTGCCAGCAGCCAAGCATCCTACGAGCAGTACTTC.